Detailed here is one TCR beta chain. Its antigen is undetermined. The germline V gene encodes CDR1 KGHSH and CDR2 LQKENI. The germline V and J ends were trimmed by 3 bases and 8 bases, with 14 bases remaining between them. The length of the CDR3 is 14 residues. This specimen comes from a study of shared clonotypes between healthy human individuals. Study in general: The plates for each donor numbered three CD4 naive, three CD4 memory, two CD8 naive and one CD8 memory. Regarding the study as a whole: Tissues were not sampled, only blood, and their repertoires likely differ. Naive subsets generally had larger estimated richness than memory subsets.

Subsets obtained from CD4+ cells comprised CD45RA+ naive and CD45RA-negative memory cells. TCRdb's copy holds only in-frame clones and misses some; the assay was immunoSEQ multiplex PCR. The sample carries more than 400,000 clones, less than 96% recorded once. The J gene is TRBJ2-1, the V gene TRBV18; the D is unclear. The source is a woman aged 30 to 39 in good health. The sequencing sample was made of naive CD4+ T cells sorted from blood. Subset specified: CD45RA+ positively selected. The CDR3, as DNA: TGTGCCAGCTCACCTACGGAATATTCGGATGAGCAGTTCTTC. This translates into CASSPTEYSDEQFF.